This TCR beta chain came from a study of cytomegalovirus exposure and HLA in healthy donors. Study-wide findings and caveats: Reported performance of the classifier showed diagnosis of cytomegalovirus status with high specificity and sensitivity. With later analysis, a missense DCLRE1C variant became linked to TCR beta V- and J-gene trimming.

Remarks on this clone: Its specificity is not known.

Germline CDR1 reads LGHNA; CDR2 reads YNFKEQ. CDR3 size: 16 residues. Trimming stripped 2 bases from V and 1 base from J, with 13 bases between. The PCR was carried out with 60 Vbeta primers and 13 Jbeta primers. Assay used: immunoSEQ multiplex PCR; TCRdb lists only in-frame clones, some missing. Here the sample spans around 160,000 clones, around 79% being singletons. What was sequenced was PBMCs. J is TRBJ2-3 and V is TRBV4-2; weak D call: TRBD1 (5 bases). The clonotype originates from a man aged 35 to 55 in good health and CMV-seropositive. The CDR3: CASSQSTALGTDTQYF. The CDR3 nucleotides read TGTGCCAGCAGCCAATCGACAGCCCTAGGCACAGATACGCAGTATTTT.